One sample yielded the 4 T cell receptor beta chains listed below, sequenced in a study of T cells after yellow fever vaccination. TCRdb re-called the 5' RACE reads with MiXCR, one entry per CDR3 protein. This sample has 200,000 to 300,000 distinct CDR3 sequences, with roughly 13% found just once. The sample in question was CD4+ T cells sorted from PBMCs, obtained 45 days after the yellow fever booster vaccination. The source of these receptors is a man aged 25 to 45 who received the YFV17D yellow fever vaccine.

This clonotype was picked up a small number of times. The chain uses TRBV14 and TRBJ2-7; weak D call: TRBD2 (6 bases). V lost 4 bases to trimming and J lost 3 bases, with 16 bases between them. Germline V gene sequence: CDR1 SGHDN, CDR2 FVKESK. This CDR3 is 15 amino acids long. The CDR3 coding sequence is TGTGCCAGCAGCCGGGACCTAGCGTTATTCTACGAGCAGTACTTC. It yields the protein CASSRDLALFYEQYF.

This clonotype was seen more than once but under ten times. The chain uses TRBV5-1 and TRBJ2-3; 12 bases fit TRBD1. This CDR3 has 18 amino acids. Germline values: CDR1 SGHRS, CDR2 YFSETQ. Trimming took 3 bases from V and 2 from J; bases not matched to a gene: 10. In DNA form, the CDR3 reads TGCGCCAGCAGCTCGGGACAGGGGGCGCTTCGGATCACAGATACGCAGTATTTT. Amino acids: CASSSGQGALRITDTQYF.

This clonotype was detected ten times or more. This chain joins TRBV6-2 or TRBV6-3 and TRBJ2-3, with TRBD1 matching 9 bases. V shed 6 bases and J 2 bases; nucleotides not matched to a gene: 6. The CDR3 is made up of 15 amino acids. The germline CDR1 and CDR2 sequences are MNHEY and SVGEGT. In DNA form, the CDR3 reads TGTGCCAGCAGGGGCGACAGGGGGATCACAGATACGCAGTATTTT. Translated: CASRGDRGITDTQYF.

The chain combines TRBV7-8 with TRBJ2-3; D perhaps matches TRBD2 (5 bases). Trimming took 4 bases from V and 4 from J, leaving 24 bases between them. The CDR3 length is 18 residues. In germline, CDR1 is SGHVS, CDR2 FQNEAQ. CDR3 coding DNA: TGTGCCAGCAGCTCATACTCCGGGATCGCCTATGGCCCAGATACGCAGTATTTT. It codes for CASSSYSGIAYGPDTQYF.